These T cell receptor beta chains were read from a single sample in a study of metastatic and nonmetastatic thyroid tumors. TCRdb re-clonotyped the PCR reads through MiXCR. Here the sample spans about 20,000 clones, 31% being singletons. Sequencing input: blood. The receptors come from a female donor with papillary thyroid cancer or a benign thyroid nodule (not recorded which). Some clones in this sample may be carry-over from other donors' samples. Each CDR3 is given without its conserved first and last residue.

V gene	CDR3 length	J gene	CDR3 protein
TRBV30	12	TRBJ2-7	AWSVSGTAYEQY
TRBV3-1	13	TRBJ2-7	ASSERLAGGYEQY
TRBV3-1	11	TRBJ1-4	ASSQVGEEKLF
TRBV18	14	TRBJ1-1	ASSTQTASGTTEAF
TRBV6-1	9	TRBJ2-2	ASSDQRELF
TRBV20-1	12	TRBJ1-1	SARPGVFGTEAF
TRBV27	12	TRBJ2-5	ASSPSGTVETQY
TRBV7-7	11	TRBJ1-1	ASSRTANTEAF
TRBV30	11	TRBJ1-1	AWSLQRHTEAF
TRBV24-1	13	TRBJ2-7	ATRFSGTRSYEQY
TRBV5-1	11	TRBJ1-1	ASSSRMNTEAF
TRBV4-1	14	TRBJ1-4	ASSQVWGQENEKLF
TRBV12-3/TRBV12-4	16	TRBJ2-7	ASSFTGVWQKTSYEQY
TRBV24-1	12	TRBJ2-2	ATSFPGTTGELF
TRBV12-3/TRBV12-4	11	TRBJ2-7	ASSGGIIYEQY
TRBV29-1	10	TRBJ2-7	SGRDRGHEQY
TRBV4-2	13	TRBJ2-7	ASSPAGAGVYEQY
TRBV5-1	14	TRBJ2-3	ASSLRAIAGADTQY
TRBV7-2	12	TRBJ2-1	ASSSGVPYNEQF
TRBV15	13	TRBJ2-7	ATSREGGGIYDQY
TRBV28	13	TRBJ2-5	ASSILQGRQETQY
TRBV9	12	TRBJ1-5	ASSVGQGAQPQH
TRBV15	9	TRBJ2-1	ATSRVDEQF
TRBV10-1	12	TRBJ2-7	ASSEGRQAYEQY
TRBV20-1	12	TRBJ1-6	SVPRTKENSPLH
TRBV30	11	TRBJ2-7	AWARTGIYEQY
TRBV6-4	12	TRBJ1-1	ASLPGTGNTEAF
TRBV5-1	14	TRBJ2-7	ASSFGTAMVNYEQY
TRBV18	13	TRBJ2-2	ASSPGTANTGELF
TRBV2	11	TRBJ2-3	ASIPRGTDTQY
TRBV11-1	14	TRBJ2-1	ASSPGTGGQYNEQF
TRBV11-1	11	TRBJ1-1	ASSFELNTEAF
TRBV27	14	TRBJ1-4	ASSLSWAMSNEKLF
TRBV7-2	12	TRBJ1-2	ASSFGDRAYGYT
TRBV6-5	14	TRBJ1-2	ASSYSPQGANYGYT
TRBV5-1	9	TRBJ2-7	ASKSSYEQY
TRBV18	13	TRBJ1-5	ASSPGQGGSQPQH
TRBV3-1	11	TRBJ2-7	ASSRDRGSEQY
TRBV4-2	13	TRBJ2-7	ASSQDLSTSSEPY
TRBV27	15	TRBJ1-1	ASSLISPGKGDSEAF
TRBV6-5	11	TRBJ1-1	ASSSRALVGAF
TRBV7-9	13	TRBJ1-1	ASSKPTGSVGEAF
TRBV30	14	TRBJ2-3	AWRAFLTAEVDTEY
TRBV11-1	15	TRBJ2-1	ASSLVSGGPIKGEQF
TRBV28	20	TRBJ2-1	ASSPGTSAYLPLKSSYNEQF
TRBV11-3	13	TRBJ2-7	ASSAPGLEVDEQY
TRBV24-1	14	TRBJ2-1	ATSDISGPRYNEKF
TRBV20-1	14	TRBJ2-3	SASTIQQGFTDTQY
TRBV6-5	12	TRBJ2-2	ASSYSNGGGVVF
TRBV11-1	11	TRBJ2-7	ASSPDGPYEQY
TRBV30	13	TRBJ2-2	AWIGATANTGELL
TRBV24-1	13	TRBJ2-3	ATSDLAGDTDTQY
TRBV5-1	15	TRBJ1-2	ASSLEGRGLLAYGYT
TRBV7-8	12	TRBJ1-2	ASSGRVPGDGYT
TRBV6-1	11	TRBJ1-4	ASSGTTNEKLF